The 17 T cell receptor beta chains in this list originate from one sample, sequenced in a study of blood T cell repertoires in COVID-19. Method: immunoSEQ multiplex PCR; TCRdb's copy keeps in-frame clones and lacks some. The data show about 330,000 clones, around nine tenths seen once. Sequencing used peripheral blood. The receptors come from a woman aged 45-65 years with active or convalescent COVID-19.

The V and J genes are TRBV7-9 and TRBJ2-5, with D tentatively TRBD2 (6 bases). Trimming removed 4 bases from V and 5 bases from J, with 20 bases in between. This CDR3 comprises 16 residues. Germline CDR1 reads SEHNR; CDR2 reads FQNEAQ (reference sequence). The CDR3 protein is CASSSPIGGGRETQYF. The CDR3 nucleotides read TGTGCCAGCAGCTCTCCCATTGGGGGAGGAAGGGAGACCCAGTACTTC. Full variable domain (rest looked up from reference TRBV7-9 and TRBJ2-5): DTGVSQNPRHKITKRGQNVTFRCDPISEHNRLYWYRQTLGQGPEFLTYFQNEAQLEKSRLLSDRFSAERPKGSFSTLEIQRTEQGDSAMYLCASSSPIGGGRETQYFGPGTRLLVL.

The genes are TRBV4-1 and TRBJ1-2; no firm D call. The germline V and J ends were trimmed by 1 base and 4 bases, with 19 bases remaining between them. The CDR3 sequence is 17 residues long. From germline, CDR1 is MGHRA and CDR2 YSYEKL. CDR3 sequence (DNA): TGCGCCAGCAGCCAAGTATACGAACAGCTTTTCGCCTATGGCTACACCTTC. This encodes CASSQVYEQLFAYGYTF.

The chain has TRBV15 and TRBJ2-7; 8 bases line up with TRBD1. The ends lost 3 bases at V and 3 bases at J; junction bases unmatched: 4. CDR1 LNHNV and CDR2 YYDKDF come from the germline V gene (reference sequence). The CDR3 covers 14 residues. CDR3 residues: CATSSDRGHYEQYF. The DNA of the CDR3 is TGTGCCACCAGCAGCGACAGGGGACACTACGAGCAGTACTTC.

Of note for this clone: At one of its ends the junction is not consistent with the germline gene, which may arise from a read error. The V call is TRBV7-8, the J call TRBJ2-7; 7 positions match TRBD1. Germline V gene data show CDR1 as SGHVS and CDR2 as FQNEAQ. The CDR3 runs to 11 residues. DNA for the CDR3: TGTGCCAGCAGCCTGGGGACAGAGCCGTACTTC. Protein: CASSLGTEPYF.

In its sample, this clone was seen a few times. The chain employs TRBV7-3 and TRBJ1-1; no reliable D call. V gave up 2 bases and J gave up 3 bases, with 7 bases separating them. In germline, CDR1 is SGHTA, CDR2 FQGTGA. The CDR3 spans 13 residues. The CDR3 DNA reads TGTGCCAGCAGCTTAGGTACGGACACTGAAGCTTTCTTT. Translated: CASSLGTDTEAFF.

J is TRBJ1-1 and V is TRBV7-2; D is perhaps TRBD1 (5 bases). V lost 2 bases to trimming and J lost 0 bases, with 10 bases between them. The CDR3 runs 15 residues. Germline CDR1 and CDR2: SGHTA and FQGNSA. CDR3 in amino acids: CASSLTPGMNTEAFF. Here the CDR3 DNA reads TGTGCCAGCAGCTTAACCCCAGGGATGAACACTGAAGCTTTCTTT.

Here the CDR3 DNA reads TGTGCCAGCTCACCGGAACTAGCGGGGGCCCTCAGCACAGATACGCAGTATTTT. Translated: CASSPELAGALSTDTQYF. The V and J genes are TRBV18 and TRBJ2-3; 11 nucleotides agree with TRBD2. The CDR3 loop spans 18 amino acids. Trimming took 3 bases from V and 0 from J; bases not matched to a gene: 8. CDR1 KGHSH and CDR2 LQKENI come from the germline V gene. Complete variable domain (other parts from reference TRBV18 and TRBJ2-3): NAGVMQNPRHLVRRRGQEARLRCSPMKGHSHVYWYRQLPEEGLKFMVYLQKENIIDESGMPKERFSAEFPKEGPSILRIQQVVRGDSAAYFCASSPELAGALSTDTQYFGPGTRLTVL.

Worth noting for this clone: The same CDR3 can be traced to other DNA sequences in this sample. The chain joins TRBV7-9 to TRBJ2-7; 9 nucleotides align to TRBD1. This CDR3 has 14 residues. Trimming cost V 5 bases and J 4 bases; bases outside gene matches: 6. Germline loops: CDR1 SEHNR, CDR2 FQNEAQ (reference sequence). In nucleotides, the CDR3 is TGTGCCAGCAGCCCCGGGACAGGGAGTTACGAGCAGTACTTC. It encodes CASSPGTGSYEQYF.

This clone was seen only once. This chain uses TRBV27 with TRBJ1-2; D not resolved. V lost 9 bases, J lost 3 bases, and 14 bases lay in between. The CDR3 is 13 amino acids. Looked up from germline, CDR1 is MNHEY and CDR2 is SMNVEV (reference sequence). CDR3 in amino acids: CASSYGLHYGYTF. CDR3 in DNA: TGTGCCAGTTCTTATGGGCTACACTATGGCTACACCTTC.

The V and J genes are TRBV24-1 and TRBJ2-3, with 10 bases fitting TRBD2. The CDR3 is made up of 15 amino acids. V was pared by 3 bases and J by 3 bases, with 2 bases of the junction left unmatched. CDR1 KGHDR and CDR2 SFDVKD come from the germline V gene. CDR3 bases: TGTGCCACCAGTGATAAGCGGGAGGGGACAGATACGCAGTATTTT. Amino acid sequence: CATSDKREGTDTQYF.

This sequence joins TRBV6-2 or TRBV6-3 and TRBJ1-5; a possible D gene is TRBD1 (5 bases). Trimming shortened V by 6 bases and J by 0 bases, and 18 bases separated the two germline ends. From germline, CDR1 is MNHEY and CDR2 SVGEGT. CDR3 length: 17 amino acids. CDR3 nucleotides: TGTGCCAGCAGCCCTCGGGGGGAGTGGTATAGCAATCAGCCCCAGCATTTT. It translates to CASSPRGEWYSNQPQHF.

This clone was counted between two and nine times. The chain couples TRBV6-4 to TRBJ1-1; D ambiguous. The CDR3 has 13 amino acids. V shed 6 bases and J shed 3 bases, with 11 bases lying between them. Germline V lookup: CDR1 MRHNA, CDR2 SNTAGT. This CDR3 is CASSLRRDTEAFF. As DNA, the CDR3 is TGTGCCAGCAGCTTGAGGCGGGACACTGAAGCTTTCTTT.

J is TRBJ1-5 and V is TRBV27; maybe TRBD1 (5 bases). Germline CDR1 MNHEY, CDR2 SMNVEV (reference sequence). V gave up 3 bases and J gave up 2 bases, with 8 bases separating them. The CDR3 runs 14 residues. The DNA of the CDR3 is TGTGCCAGCAGTTTTTCGGGGGGCAATCAGCCCCAGCATTTT. It specifies CASSFSGGNQPQHF.

This clone was picked up a small number of times. The chain combines TRBV3-1 (or the pseudogene TRBV3-2) with TRBJ2-2; possible D gene TRBD2, 5 bases. V lost 1 base and J 1 base, leaving 7 bases between the germline ends. Germline assignment: CDR1 LGHDT and CDR2 YNNKEL (reference sequence). This CDR3 is built from 15 residues. CDR3 residues: CASSQGGGNTGELFF. In nucleotides, the CDR3 is TGTGCCAGCAGCCAAGGCGGAGGGAACACCGGGGAGCTGTTTTTT.

The chain joins TRBV11-2 to TRBJ2-1, with TRBD2 matching 10 bases. J was trimmed by 7 bases and V by 5 bases; bases with no gene match: 5. Germline V gives CDR1 SGHAT, CDR2 FQNNGV. CDR3 length equals 14 residues. CDR3 sequence: CASSRVAGGNEQFF. The CDR3 bases are TGTGCCAGCAGCCGGGTAGCGGGAGGTAATGAGCAGTTCTTC. Filled out from reference TRBV11-2 and TRBJ2-1, the complete variable domain reads EAGVAQSPRYKIIEKRQSVAFWCNPISGHATLYWYQQILGQGPKLLIQFQNNGVVDDSQLPKDRFSAERLKGVDSTLKIQPAKLEDSAVYLCASSRVAGGNEQFFGPGTRLTVL.

Here the CDR3 DNA reads TGTGCCAGCAGCTTTAGGACAGCGAACACCGGGGAGCTGTTTTTT. Amino acids: CASSFRTANTGELFF. The rearrangement joins TRBV7-3 to TRBJ2-2; TRBD1 is a possible D gene (6 bases). The CDR3 loop spans 15 amino acids. The germline gives CDR1 SGHTA, CDR2 FQGTGA. The V end lost 3 bases, the J end lost 0 bases, and 8 bases lay between the germline ends.

This sequence joins TRBV28 and TRBJ1-1; D gene unclear. CDR1 and CDR2 from the germline V gene are MDHEN and SYDVKM. This CDR3 spans 13 amino acids. The germline V and J ends were trimmed by 4 bases and 2 bases, with 8 bases remaining between them. The chain's CDR3 is CASSSSVNTEAFF. In nucleotides, the CDR3 is TGTGCCAGCAGTTCCAGTGTAAACACTGAAGCTTTCTTT.